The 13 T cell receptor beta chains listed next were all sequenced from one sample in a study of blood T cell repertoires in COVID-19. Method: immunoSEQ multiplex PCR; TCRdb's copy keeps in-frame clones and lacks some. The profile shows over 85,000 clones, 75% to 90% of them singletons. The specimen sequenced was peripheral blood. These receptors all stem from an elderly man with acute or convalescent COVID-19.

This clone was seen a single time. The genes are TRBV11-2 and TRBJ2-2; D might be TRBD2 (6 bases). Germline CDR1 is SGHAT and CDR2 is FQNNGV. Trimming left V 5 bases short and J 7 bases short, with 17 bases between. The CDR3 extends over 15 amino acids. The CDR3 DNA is TGTGCCAGCAGCGCCGGGACTGGGGGGATCGGGGAGCTGTTTTTT. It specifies CASSAGTGGIGELFF.

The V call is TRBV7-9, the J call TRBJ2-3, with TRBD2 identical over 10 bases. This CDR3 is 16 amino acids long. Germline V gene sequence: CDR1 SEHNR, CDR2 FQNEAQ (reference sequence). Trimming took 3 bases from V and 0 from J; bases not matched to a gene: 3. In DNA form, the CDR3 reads TGTGCCAGCAGCTTCCCGACTAGCGGGAGCACAGATACGCAGTATTTT. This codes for CASSFPTSGSTDTQYF.

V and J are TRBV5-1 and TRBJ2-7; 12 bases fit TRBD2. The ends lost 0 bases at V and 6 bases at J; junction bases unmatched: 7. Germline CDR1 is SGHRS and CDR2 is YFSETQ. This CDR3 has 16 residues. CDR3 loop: CASSLGLAGGSGEQYF. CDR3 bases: TGCGCCAGCAGCTTGGGTCTAGCGGGAGGGTCGGGCGAGCAGTACTTC.

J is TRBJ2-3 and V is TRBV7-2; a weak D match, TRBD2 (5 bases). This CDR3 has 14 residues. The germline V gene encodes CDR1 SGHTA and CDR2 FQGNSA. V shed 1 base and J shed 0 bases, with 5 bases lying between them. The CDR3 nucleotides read TGTGCCAGCAGCTTAGGGACTAGCACAGATACGCAGTATTTT. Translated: CASSLGTSTDTQYF. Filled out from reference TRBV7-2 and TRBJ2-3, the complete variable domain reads GAGVSQSPSNKVTEKGKDVELRCDPISGHTALYWYRQSLGQGLEFLIYFQGNSAPDKSGLPSDRFSAERTGGSVSTLTIQRTQQEDSAVYLCASSLGTSTDTQYFGPGTRLTVL.

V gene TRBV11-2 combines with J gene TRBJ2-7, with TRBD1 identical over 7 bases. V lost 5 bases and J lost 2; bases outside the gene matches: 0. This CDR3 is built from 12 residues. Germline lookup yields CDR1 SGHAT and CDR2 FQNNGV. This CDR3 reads CASSDRAYEQYF. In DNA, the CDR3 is TGTGCCAGCAGCGACAGGGCCTACGAGCAGTACTTC.

The CDR3, as DNA: TGCGCCAGCAGCGGACTAGGTTACAATGAGCAGTTCTTC. Translation gives CASSGLGYNEQFF. This chain links TRBV5-1 with TRBJ2-1; 7 bases fit TRBD2. Per germline, CDR1 SGHRS and CDR2 YFSETQ. J was trimmed by 4 bases and V by 4 bases; bases with no gene match: 2. This CDR3 is built from 13 residues.

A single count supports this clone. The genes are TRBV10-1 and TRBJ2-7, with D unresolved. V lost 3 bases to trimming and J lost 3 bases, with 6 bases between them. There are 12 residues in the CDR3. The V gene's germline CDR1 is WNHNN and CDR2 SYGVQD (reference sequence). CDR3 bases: TGCGCCAGCAGTGACAGGAACTACGAGCAGTACTTC. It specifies CASSDRNYEQYF.

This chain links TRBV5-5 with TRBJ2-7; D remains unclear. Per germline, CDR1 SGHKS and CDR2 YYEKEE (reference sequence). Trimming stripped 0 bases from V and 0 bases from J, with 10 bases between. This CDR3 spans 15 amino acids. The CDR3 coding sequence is TGTGCCAGCAGCTTGGTGGTCGGTGGCTCCTACGAGCAGTACTTC. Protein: CASSLVVGGSYEQYF.

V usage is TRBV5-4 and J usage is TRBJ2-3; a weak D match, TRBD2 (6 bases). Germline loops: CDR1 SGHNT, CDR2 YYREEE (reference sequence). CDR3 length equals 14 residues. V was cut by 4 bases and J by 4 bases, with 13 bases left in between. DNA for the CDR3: TGTGCCAGCAGCGTAGGTAGCGGAGCAGATACGCAGTATTTT. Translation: CASSVGSGADTQYF.

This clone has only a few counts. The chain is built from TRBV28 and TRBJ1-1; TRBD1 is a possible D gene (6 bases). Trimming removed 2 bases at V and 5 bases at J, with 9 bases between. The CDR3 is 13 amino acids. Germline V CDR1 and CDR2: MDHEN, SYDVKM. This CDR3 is CASSLPDRTEAFF. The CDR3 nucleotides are TGTGCCAGCAGTTTACCCGACAGGACTGAAGCTTTCTTT.

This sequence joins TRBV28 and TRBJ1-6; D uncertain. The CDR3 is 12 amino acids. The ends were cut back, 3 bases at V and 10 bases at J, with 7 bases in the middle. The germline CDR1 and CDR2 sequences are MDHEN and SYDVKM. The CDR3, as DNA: TGTGCCAGCAGTTTTAGCGCGTCACCCCTCCACTTT. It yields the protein CASSFSASPLHF.

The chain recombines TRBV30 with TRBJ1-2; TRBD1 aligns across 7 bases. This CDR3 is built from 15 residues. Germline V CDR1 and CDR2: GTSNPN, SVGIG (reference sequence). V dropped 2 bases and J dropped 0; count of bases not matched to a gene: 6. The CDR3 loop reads CAWSTGQVSNYGYTF. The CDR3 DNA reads TGTGCCTGGAGTACTGGACAGGTTTCTAACTATGGCTACACCTTC.

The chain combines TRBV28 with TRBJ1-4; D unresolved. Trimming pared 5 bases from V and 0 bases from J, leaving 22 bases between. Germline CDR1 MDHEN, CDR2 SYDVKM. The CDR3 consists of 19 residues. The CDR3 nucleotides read TGTGCCAGCAGTCCCACACCCTTTTCATCCACCCCAACTAATGAAAAACTGTTTTTT. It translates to CASSPTPFSSTPTNEKLFF.